Below, 31 T cell receptor beta chains from the same sample are listed, as sequenced in a study of regulatory T cells in long-lasting Graves disease. Time point indicated: newly diagnosed GD, antithyroid drugs for less than 3 months. With RNA extracted from PBMCs as input, the TCR library was made. To make TCR beta libraries, researchers used iRepertoire HTBI primers and Arm-PCR of CDR3 regions. TCRdb used MiXCR to reprocess the multiplex PCR reads, holding one entry per CDR3 protein. The table includes roughly 400,000 distinct CDR3 sequences, roughly 15% detected once. These data are also associated with another study on T cells in Graves' hyperthyroidism and ophthalmopathy.

The source was peripheral blood mononuclear cells (PBMCs), collected at new diagnosis, from a patient treated with antithyroid drugs. These receptors all come from a woman younger than 30 with Graves disease.

This clonotype was observed a handful of times. CDR3 nucleotides: TGTGCCAGCAGCTACCCACTAACAGGGGCGCGCGGATCTGGGGAGCTGTTTTTT. Residues: CASSYPLTGARGSGELFF. V and J are TRBV7-9 and TRBJ2-2, with 7 bases identical to TRBD1. CDR1 is SEHNR and CDR2 is FQNEAQ in the germline V gene (reference sequence). V trimming: 4 bases; J trimming: 8 bases; junction bases outside the gene matches: 19. This CDR3 is 18 amino acids long.

This clonotype is a singleton in its sample. The chain combines TRBV7-9 with TRBJ2-7; TRBD2 agrees at 8 bases. The V segment lost 5 bases and the J segment 0 bases; nucleotides outside the gene matches: 12. The CDR3 is made up of 17 amino acids. Germline loops: CDR1 SEHNR, CDR2 FQNEAQ (reference sequence). In nucleotides, the CDR3 is TGTGCCAGCAGCCCGCCCGGGGGGGGAAGAGGCTCCTACGAGCAGTACTTC. Protein product: CASSPPGGGRGSYEQYF. Drawing the rest from reference TRBV7-9 and TRBJ2-7, the complete variable domain is DTGVSQNPRHKITKRGQNVTFRCDPISEHNRLYWYRQTLGQGPEFLTYFQNEAQLEKSRLLSDRFSAERPKGSFSTLEIQRTEQGDSAMYLCASSPPGGGRGSYEQYFGPGTRLTVT.

This clonotype was seen more than once but under ten times. This sequence joins TRBV5-1 and TRBJ2-4; D call uncertain. In germline, CDR1 is SGHRS, CDR2 YFSETQ. This CDR3 has 14 residues. Trimming removed 1 base at V and 8 bases at J, with 13 bases between. The CDR3 DNA reads TGCGCCAGCAGCTTGTCTTTGGGAAACGACATTCAGTACTTC. Translating it yields CASSLSLGNDIQYF. Full variable domain (missing parts from reference TRBV5-1 and TRBJ2-4): KAGVTQTPRYLIKTRGQQVTLSCSPISGHRSVSWYQQTPGQGLQFLFEYFSETQRNKGNFPGRFSGRQFSNSRSEMNVSTLELGDSALYLCASSLSLGNDIQYFGAGTRLSVL.

This clonotype was detected ten times or more. The gene calls are TRBV28 and TRBJ2-7; 14 bases agree with TRBD2. Germline V CDR1 and CDR2: MDHEN, SYDVKM. The V segment lost 6 bases and the J segment 3 bases; nucleotides outside the gene matches: 13. The CDR3 loop spans 18 amino acids. CDR3 in amino acids: CASRGDGGTSGRVYEQYF. The CDR3 nucleotides read TGTGCCAGCAGGGGGGACGGCGGGACTAGCGGGAGAGTCTACGAGCAGTACTTC.

V gene TRBV19 combines with J gene TRBJ1-1, with D perhaps matching TRBD1 (6 bases). The germline CDR1 and CDR2 sequences are LNHDA and SQIVND (reference sequence). This CDR3 has 15 residues. The ends were cut back, 7 bases at V and 2 bases at J, with 17 bases in the middle. In DNA form, the CDR3 reads TGTGCCAGTAAATCTAACAGGGCTGGAAACACTGAAGCTTTCTTT. This codes for CASKSNRAGNTEAFF.

This clonotype has just a few counts. The chain joins TRBV5-5 to TRBJ2-5, with D perhaps matching TRBD1 (5 bases). This CDR3 is 14 amino acids long. CDR1 is SGHKS, CDR2 YYEKEE, per germline (reference sequence). V was cut by 7 bases and J by 5 bases, with 18 bases left in between. The CDR3 nucleotides read TGTGCCAGCCGCCAGGACATGGGCTGGGAGACCCAGTACTTC. Its translation: CASRQDMGWETQYF.

This clonotype was picked up many times. This chain joins TRBV28 and TRBJ1-2, with TRBD1 identical over 9 bases. The V and J ends lost 2 bases and 4 bases, in that order; junction bases with no gene match: 8. The length of the CDR3 is 16 residues. The V gene's germline CDR1 is MDHEN and CDR2 SYDVKM. CDR3: CASSLLPGTGSYGYTF. In DNA form, the CDR3 reads TGTGCCAGCAGTTTACTCCCGGGGACAGGGAGCTATGGCTACACCTTC.

This clonotype occurred many times. The CDR3 DNA sequence: TGTGCCAGCAGTGATCCCCAAATGTATGAGCAGTTCTTC. It is translated as CASSDPQMYEQFF. The rearrangement uses TRBV2 and TRBJ2-1; D gene uncertain. Germline V gene lookup returns CDR1 SNHLY and CDR2 FYNNEI. Between the trimmed V and J ends, which lost 3 bases and 8 bases, there was a span of 11 bases. The CDR3 has 13 residues.

This clonotype has at least ten counts. The CDR3 loop is CASSEGTSEPEQFF. For the CDR3, the DNA is TGTGCCAGCAGTGAAGGGACTAGTGAACCTGAGCAGTTCTTC. This chain uses TRBV2 with TRBJ2-1, with 7 nucleotides matching TRBD2. Germline CDR1 and CDR2: SNHLY and FYNNEI. The V gene end was trimmed by 1 base and the J gene end by 9 bases; junction bases not matched to a gene: 6. The CDR3 totals 14 residues.

J is TRBJ2-5 and V is TRBV7-9; 8 positions agree with TRBD1. This CDR3 has 15 residues. J lost 5 bases, V lost 3 bases, and 8 bases had no gene match. Germline CDR1 is SEHNR and CDR2 is FQNEAQ (reference sequence). The CDR3, as DNA: TGTGCCAGCAGCTTCATGGGCGGGGACAGGGAGACCCAGTACTTC. Protein sequence: CASSFMGGDRETQYF.

This clonotype was counted between two and nine times. V usage is TRBV12-3 or TRBV12-4 and J usage is TRBJ2-2; D uncertain. CDR3 size: 16 residues. V was cut by 2 bases and J by 0 bases, with 10 bases left in between. CDR3 sequence reads: CASSLLAIANTGELFF. DNA of the CDR3: TGTGCCAGCAGTTTACTGGCGATCGCGAACACCGGGGAGCTGTTTTTT.

This clonotype showed up just a few times. The rearrangement joins TRBV20-1 to TRBJ1-1, with D possibly being TRBD1 (6 bases). Looked up from germline, CDR1 is DFQATT and CDR2 is SNEGSKA (reference sequence). This CDR3 contains 14 residues. The ends were cut back, 3 bases at V and 1 base at J, with 12 bases in the middle. This CDR3 reads CSASGQLRNTEAFF. CDR3 nucleotides: TGCAGTGCTAGCGGACAGTTGAGGAACACTGAAGCTTTCTTT.

V is TRBV4-1 and J is TRBJ1-6; maybe TRBD1 (6 bases). The CDR3 has 17 amino acids. In germline, CDR1 is MGHRA, CDR2 YSYEKL. V was cut by 1 base and J by 7 bases, with 17 bases left in between. CDR3 nucleotide sequence: TGCGCCAGCAGCCAAGGAGCAGGGGCCACTGGGAATTCACCCCTCCACTTT. This sequence encodes CASSQGAGATGNSPLHF.

At least ten counts were recorded for this clonotype. This rearrangement joins TRBV6-1 to TRBJ1-5; tentative D call: TRBD1 (5 bases). Germline CDR1 reads MNHNS; CDR2 reads SASEGT. V was clipped by 2 bases and J by 1 base, with 18 bases between them. This CDR3 has 18 residues. The CDR3 DNA follows: TGTGCCAGCAGTGAACGGGCGCAGATGGGGCTGAGCAATCAGCCCCAGCATTTT. It translates to CASSERAQMGLSNQPQHF.

This clonotype has at least ten counts. The chain recombines TRBV29-1 with TRBJ2-1, with TRBD2 identical over 8 bases. This CDR3 is 16 amino acids long. Germline loops: CDR1 SQVTM, CDR2 ANQGSEA. The J segment lost 3 bases and the V segment lost 5 bases, leaving 12 bases of the junction unmatched. CDR3 protein: CSVHPGDSGIYNEQFF. CDR3 bases: TGCAGCGTTCATCCGGGAGATAGCGGGATCTACAATGAGCAGTTCTTC.

In its sample, this clonotype was seen many times. The rearrangement uses TRBV11-3 and TRBJ2-1; TRBD2 matches 10 bases. The germline CDR1 and CDR2 sequences are SGHNT and YENEEA. This CDR3 has 16 amino acids. V shed 3 bases and J 0 bases; nucleotides not matched to a gene: 2. CDR3 loop: CASSLPSGSSYNEQFF. The CDR3 region has the DNA TGTGCCAGCAGCTTGCCTAGCGGGAGCTCCTACAATGAGCAGTTCTTC.

This clonotype was observed a handful of times. J is TRBJ2-1 and V is TRBV11-3; the match to TRBD2 covers 9 bases. Losses at the gene ends were 6 bases for V and 6 bases for J; bases not matched to a gene: 12. The CDR3 is made up of 16 amino acids. The V gene's germline CDR1 is SGHNT and CDR2 YENEEA. The CDR3 DNA reads TGTGCCAGCAGAAATTGGGCGGGAGGGGGCCTCAATGAGCAGTTCTTC. As protein: CASRNWAGGGLNEQFF. Full variable domain (rest looked up from reference TRBV11-3 and TRBJ2-1): EAGVVQSPRYKIIEKKQPVAFWCNPISGHNTLYWYLQNLGQGPELLIRYENEEAVDDSQLPKDRFSAERLKGVDSTLKIQPAELGDSAVYLCASRNWAGGGLNEQFFGPGTRLTVL.

The rearrangement uses TRBV29-1 and TRBJ2-7; D is possibly TRBD2 (6 bases). The V and J ends lost 6 bases and 2 bases respectively, with 11 bases between them. The CDR3 is made up of 12 amino acids. Germline V gene lookup returns CDR1 SQVTM and CDR2 ANQGSEA. The CDR3 sequence: CSVGTGAYEQYF. For the CDR3, the DNA is TGCAGCGTGGGGACGGGGGCCTACGAGCAGTACTTC.

This chain connects TRBV20-1 to TRBJ2-1; 9 bases are shared with TRBD2. J lost 6 bases, V lost 1 base, and 4 bases had no gene match. This CDR3 has 14 residues. The V gene's germline CDR1 is DFQATT and CDR2 SNEGSKA (reference sequence). As DNA, the CDR3 is TGCAGTGCTAGAGTACTAGCGGGTCCCAATGAGCAGTTCTTC. Translating gives CSARVLAGPNEQFF.

This chain links TRBV9 with TRBJ2-7; the D gene is possibly TRBD1 (5 bases). CDR1 is SGDLS, CDR2 YYNGEE, per germline. V lost 0 bases and J 4 bases, leaving 14 bases between the germline ends. This CDR3 has 15 residues. The CDR3 reads CASSVVPGPTYEQYF. The CDR3 bases are TGTGCCAGCAGCGTAGTACCAGGGCCGACTTACGAGCAGTACTTC.

The sample holds many counts of this clonotype. The gene calls are TRBV6-1 and TRBJ2-1; D is unclear. CDR3 size: 11 residues. CDR1 MNHNS and CDR2 SASEGT come from the germline V gene. V lost 2 bases and J 13 bases, leaving 9 bases between the germline ends. CDR3 residues: CASSEWTGQFF. In nucleotides, the CDR3 is TGTGCCAGCAGTGAATGGACGGGCCAGTTCTTC.

The V call is TRBV18, the J call TRBJ2-2; D perhaps matches TRBD2 (5 bases). Germline CDR1 is KGHSH and CDR2 is LQKENI. The CDR3 consists of 15 residues. V shed 2 bases and J shed 5 bases, with 12 bases lying between them. CDR3 DNA sequence: TGTGCCAGCTCACCAGGGCCCGGGGAAACCGGGGAGCTGTTTTTT. Residues: CASSPGPGETGELFF.

J is TRBJ2-7 and V is TRBV4-3; 10 bases are a match to TRBD2. This CDR3 contains 15 residues. The germline V gene has CDR1 LGHNA and CDR2 YSLEER. J lost 2 bases, V lost 5 bases, and 6 bases had no gene match. CDR3 protein: CASSAQLAGTYEQYF. CDR3 DNA: TGCGCCAGCAGCGCTCAACTAGCGGGAACCTACGAGCAGTACTTC.

CDR3 amino acids: CSASTRERGTDTQYF. The CDR3 coding sequence is TGCAGTGCTAGTACGCGGGAGAGGGGGACAGATACGCAGTATTTT. The V call is TRBV20-1, the J call TRBJ2-3; D is possibly TRBD2 (7 bases). This CDR3 has 15 amino acids. Germline CDR1 is DFQATT and CDR2 is SNEGSKA (reference sequence). The V and J ends lost 3 bases and 3 bases respectively, with 16 bases between them.

The V gene is TRBV10-3, the J gene TRBJ2-3; tentative D call: TRBD2 (7 bases). Trimming pared 7 bases from V and 1 base from J, leaving 27 bases between. The CDR3 sequence is 19 residues long. Germline V gene data show CDR1 as ENHRY and CDR2 as SYGVKD. CDR3 residues: CAINPQGLADSHGTDTQYF. CDR3 coding DNA: TGTGCCATCAACCCGCAGGGCCTAGCGGACAGCCATGGCACAGATACGCAGTATTTT.

With regard to this clonotype: This may come from a read error, since a much larger clone is one base off. The chain combines TRBV6-2 or TRBV6-3 with TRBJ2-2, with D possibly TRBD1 on 6 matching bases. The germline V and J ends were trimmed by 5 bases and 10 bases, with 14 bases remaining between them. CDR3 length: 13 amino acids. CDR1 is MNHEY and CDR2 is SVGEGT in the germline V gene. The CDR3 DNA follows: TGTGCCAGCAGTCCAACAGGGTTCGAGGAGCTGTTTTTT. This encodes CASSPTGFEELFF.

V and J are TRBV6-5 and TRBJ1-4; TRBD1 is a possible D gene (5 bases). CDR1 is MNHEY, CDR2 SVGAGI, per germline. Trimming took 2 bases from V and 3 from J, leaving 13 bases between them. This CDR3 is 16 amino acids long. The CDR3 sequence: CASSYGTPRANEKLFF. The DNA of the CDR3 is TGTGCCAGCAGTTACGGGACTCCGAGGGCTAATGAAAAACTGTTTTTT.

This clonotype showed up many times. The gene calls are TRBV3-1 and TRBJ2-3; possible D gene TRBD1, 6 bases. Between the trimmed V and J ends, which lost 4 bases and 2 bases, there was a span of 13 bases. The CDR3 has 15 residues. Germline CDR1 and CDR2: LGHDT and YNNKEL (reference sequence). CDR3 DNA: TGTGCCAGCAGCCCAAGGGGGACCATCACAGATACGCAGTATTTT. This gives the protein CASSPRGTITDTQYF.

There are many counts of this clonotype. The chain employs TRBV4-1 and TRBJ2-3; D may be TRBD2 (5 bases). V lost 2 bases and J 2 bases, leaving 8 bases between the germline ends. Germline-derived CDR1 and CDR2 are MGHRA and YSYEKL. There are 14 residues in the CDR3. The CDR3 coding sequence is TGCGCCAGCAGCCAAATTAGCGCCACAGATACGCAGTATTTT. Translating gives CASSQISATDTQYF.

This clonotype has ten or more counts. This chain links TRBV20-1 with TRBJ2-1; no definite D call. CDR3 size: 13 residues. V shed 2 bases and J shed 5 bases, with 10 bases lying between them. Germline V CDR1 and CDR2: DFQATT, SNEGSKA (reference sequence). The CDR3 DNA reads TGCAGTGCTAGACCCCCTGTGGACAATGAGCAGTTCTTC. It yields the protein CSARPPVDNEQFF.

This clonotype was observed at least ten times. The rearrangement uses TRBV11-3 and TRBJ1-1; D uncertain. The germline V and J ends were trimmed by 2 bases and 3 bases, with 7 bases remaining between them. The CDR3 totals 13 residues. Germline V gene sequence: CDR1 SGHNT, CDR2 YENEEA. CDR3 bases: TGTGCCAGCAGCTTAATGAGGGACACTGAAGCTTTCTTT. Protein sequence: CASSLMRDTEAFF.